This TCR beta chain derives from a study of graft-versus-host responses after intestinal transplantation. About the study: Every recipient had anti-thymocyte globulin induction and approximately 3 years of tacrolimus plus steroids. Findings of the study overall: The study found high graft-versus-host to host-versus-graft clonal ratios in allografts of patients with graft-donor T cell macrochimerism. Early post-transplant HvG declines showed an association with peak circulating GvH clone levels.

In regard to this clone: Antigen unknown.

In germline, CDR1 is SGHNT, CDR2 YYREEE (reference sequence). This CDR3 spans 14 amino acids. V lost 0 bases, J lost 1 base, and 7 bases lay in between. TCRdb's copy holds only in-frame clones and misses some; the assay was immunoSEQ multiplex PCR. The sample has nearly 110,000 clones, about nine tenths seen once. The genes are TRBV5-4 and TRBJ2-5; D unresolved. This sequence was found in a human donor who was the organ donor for an intestinal transplant. The sample was unstimulated CD4+ T cells sorted from spleen or lymph node cells, taken before transplant. The CDR3 region is CASSLAVAQETQYF. CDR3 nucleotides: TGTGCCAGCAGCTTGGCGGTAGCCCAAGAGACCCAGTACTTC. Drawing the rest from reference TRBV5-4 and TRBJ2-5, the complete variable domain is ETGVTQSPTHLIKTRGQQVTLRCSSQSGHNTVSWYQQALGQGPQFIFQYYREEENGRGNFPPRFSGLQFPNYSSELNVNALELDDSALYLCASSLAVAQETQYFGPGTRLLVL.